The text below deals with one TCR beta chain. From germline, CDR1 is SGDLS and CDR2 YYNGEE. V lost 4 bases, J lost 4 bases, and 13 bases stayed unmatched. The CDR3 extends over 16 amino acids. Treatment: treatment-naive control, cytoreductive nephrectomy. The data were taken from a study of radiation and T cells in renal cell carcinoma. Some clones are missing from TCRdb's copy, which holds only in-frame ones; the method was immunoSEQ multiplex PCR. Found here are 23,000 or so clones, 58% of them singletons; the top ten hold 20% to 25%. The receptor was isolated from a man between 35 and 55 years old with renal cell carcinoma. The chain employs TRBV9 and TRBJ1-2, with 7 bases lining up with TRBD1. This sample comprised tumor tissue, obtained from a patient whose treatment was nephrectomy without radiotherapy. The CDR3 DNA sequence: TGTGCCAGCAGCTCGAATCCGGGACAGATTTCCTATGGCTACACCTTC. Translating gives CASSSNPGQISYGYTF. Variable domain in full (rest from reference TRBV9 and TRBJ1-2): DSGVTQTPKHLITATGQRVTLRCSPRSGDLSVYWYQQSLDQGLQFLIQYYNGEERAKGNILERFSAQQFPDLHSELNLSSLELGDSALYFCASSSNPGQISYGYTFGSGTRLTVV.